This T cell receptor (beta chain) came from a study of blood T cell repertoires in COVID-19. On the study more broadly: Samples of COVID-19 (acute and convalescent) were obtained from the United States, Italy and Spain. Sources were T cells, B-cell-depleted T cells, or PBMCs; the material itself was cDNA or gDNA.

With V trimmed by 3 bases and J by 0 bases, 8 bases remained unmatched. The germline V gene has CDR1 SGHRS and CDR2 YFSETQ. The CDR3 runs to 16 residues. As processed by the authors: Reference gene primer amplification in the assay estimated nucleated cell counts. Libraries were prepared by immunoSEQ multiplex PCR; TCRdb keeps only in-frame clonotypes and omits some of them. V, J and clone size reflect that table, while D and trimming were determined from the DNA. The sample yields about 67,000 clones, about 83% seen once. The chain employs TRBV5-1 and TRBJ1-1, with 7 nucleotides matching TRBD1. What was sequenced was peripheral blood. This TCR was sampled from a woman older than 75 with acute or convalescent COVID-19. CDR3 residues: CASSSQTGTVNTEAFF. CDR3 DNA sequence: TGCGCCAGCAGCTCCCAAACCGGGACAGTGAACACTGAAGCTTTCTTT.